The T cell receptor beta chain described here comes from a study of shared clonotypes between healthy human individuals (dated by TCRdb to 2018 to 2021). In the study overall: The cohort included a few men and a couple of women between 18 and 49 years of age. To increase sequencing depth and limit assay-specific biases, different laboratories used diverse techniques to prepare libraries and sequence TCR repertoires. To estimate repertoire size and how much clonotype sharing occurs between individuals, the study deeply sequenced the blood TCR repertoires of several healthy adults. Leukapheresis yielded between about 0.85 and 9.5 billion PBMCs per donor. Per donor, three plates each were used for CD4 naive and CD4 memory, two for CD8 naive, and one for CD8 memory.

Using the deep immunoSEQ assay, multiplex PCR amplified TCR CDR3 regions from genomic DNA. For each cell subset, the extracted genomic DNA was distributed evenly across all wells of several immunoSEQ 96-well plates, and each plate served as one replicate. For sorted subsets, about 200 ng genomic DNA, equal to approximately 30,000 T cell genomes, was loaded into each replicate PCR. Purified libraries were measured with a Qubit 3.0 fluorometer, size-checked on a Bioanalyzer 2100, and measured again with the KAPA Library Quantification kit. A separate single-read 150-cycle Illumina NextSeq 550 flow cell was used to sequence each immunoSEQ 96-well plate. The authors' analysis ran thus. The immunoSEQ output contained only junctional sequences without quality scores, so filtering could not match that applied to full-length reads. Sequences were annotated with PyIR, a Python wrapper for IgBLAST v1.9, using IMGT germline references to assign V/J genes and CDR3. Reads with weak V/J assignments (E-value above 1e-6), missing CDR3, stop codons, out-of-frame junctions, or ambiguous translated residues were removed. V3J clonotypes were defined as sequences sharing the same inferred V gene, J gene, and CDR3 amino acid sequence. Percentage overlap between repertoires was calculated by dividing the number of shared unique clonotypes by the size of the smaller repertoire. RTK rarefaction, the Chao1 estimator, and Recon v2.1 estimates of unobserved clonotypes were used to assess repertoire richness. For all TCRbeta clonotypes obtained by the gDNA method from four donors, generation probabilities were computed with OLGA. Held by TCRdb, this immuneACCESS table contains in-frame sequences only and omits some clones. Under half of the omission traces to an unresolved V gene where checked; the cause of the rest is unknown. V and J calls and clone size come straight from that table; D and trimming were deduced from the DNA. This sample comprises over a million clones, around 78% of them detected only once. The leading ten clones occupy 0.6% to 0.7% of the sample.

What the study reported, not specific to this receptor: When several donors were compared, the shared fraction of clonotypes was roughly 4.8% for naive CD4, roughly 3.4% for naive CD8, roughly 2.3% for memory CD4, and less than 0.45% for memory CD8. Compared with non-shared clonotypes, the clonotypes found in all four sorted-subset donors had higher generation probabilities. Incomplete sequencing was indicated by rarefaction of sorted-subset datasets, despite the large sequencing depth. The genetic and exposure-history diversity represented was limited by the small number of donors. Based on pairwise subsampling, the degree of clonotype sharing among donors was expected to be affected by sequencing depth. Only blood was sampled, and tissue TCR repertoires likely differ from those in blood. Naive subsets generally had larger estimated clonotype richness than memory subsets.

Donors were healthy HIV-negative adults with no recently reported acute infections or vaccinations. Only Caucasian adults living in Nashville, Tennessee, USA were represented among the donors. Magnetic negative selection was used to enrich CD4+ T cells, after which naive cells were positively selected on CD45RA and the negative fraction became the memory subset. After blood collection by leukapheresis, PBMCs were isolated using Ficoll-Histopaque density gradient centrifugation and then cryopreserved in the vapor phase of liquid nitrogen. Analytical flow cytometry was used to check the purity and quantity of every magnetically sorted T cell population. Genomic DNA was isolated from each sorted fraction and quantified by UV absorbance on a Nanodrop 2000c. This clone was seen a few times. Its antigen specificity is not known. Per-base quality was not reported, and no clone a single base away is much larger than it.

The CDR3 runs 15 residues from the cysteine to the phenylalanine. The CDR3 DNA has 45 bases and is translated from base 1. Trimming removed 5 bases from V and 3 bases from J; the gene matches leave 6 bases unexplained. The germline V gene supplies CDR1 SNHLY and CDR2 FYNNEI. The V gene is TRBV2 and the J gene is TRBJ1-5; 8 central bases correspond to TRBD1. The receptor was derived from a man between 18 and 29 years old in good health. Some clones in this sample may be carry-over from other donors' samples. The sequencing sample was made of memory CD4+ T cells from PBMCs. The label giving this sample's cell subset or site can be read as: CD45RA-negative fraction. Here the CDR3 is given as CASSPGTGSNQPQHF. Read as DNA, the sequence is TGTGCCAGCAGTCCCGGGACAGGCTCCAATCAGCCCCAGCATTTT.